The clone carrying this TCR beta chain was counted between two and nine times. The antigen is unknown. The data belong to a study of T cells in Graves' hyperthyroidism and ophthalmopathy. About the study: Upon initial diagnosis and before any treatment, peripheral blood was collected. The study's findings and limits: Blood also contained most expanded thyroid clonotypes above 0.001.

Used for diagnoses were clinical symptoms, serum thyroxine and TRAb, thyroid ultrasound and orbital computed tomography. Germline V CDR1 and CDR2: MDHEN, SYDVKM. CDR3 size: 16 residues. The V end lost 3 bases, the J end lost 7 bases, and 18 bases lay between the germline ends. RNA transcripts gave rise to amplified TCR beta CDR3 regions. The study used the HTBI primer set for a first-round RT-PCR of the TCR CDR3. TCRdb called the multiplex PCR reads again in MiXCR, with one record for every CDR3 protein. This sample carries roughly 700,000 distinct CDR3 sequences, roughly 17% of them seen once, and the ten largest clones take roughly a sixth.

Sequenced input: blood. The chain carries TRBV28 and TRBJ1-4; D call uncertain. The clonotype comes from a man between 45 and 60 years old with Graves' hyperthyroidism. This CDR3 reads CASSFSMMGLTEKLFF. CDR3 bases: TGTGCCAGCAGTTTTAGCATGATGGGATTGACTGAAAAACTGTTTTTT.